This note documents a single T cell receptor (beta chain) sequence. The protocol was immunoSEQ multiplex PCR, while the TCRdb copy is restricted to in-frame clones and leaves out a portion. The profile covers fewer than 200,000 clones, with 85% to 95% appearing a single time and about 0.07% taken by the ten largest. The source of the sample is a study of shared clonotypes between healthy human individuals. The TCR was taken from a woman aged 25 to 45 in good health. The sample comprised naive CD4+ T cells sorted from blood. Subset specified: CD45RA+ positively selected.

In DNA, the CDR3 is TGTGCCAGCAGCCCGGGTCCATGGGCGGGCAATCAGCCCCAGCATTTT. This gives the protein CASSPGPWAGNQPQHF. The V gene is TRBV5-8, the J gene TRBJ1-5; unclear D gene. The CDR3 loop spans 16 amino acids. CDR1 SGHTS and CDR2 YDEGEE come from the germline V gene. V lost 4 bases, J lost 2 bases, and 16 bases lay in between.